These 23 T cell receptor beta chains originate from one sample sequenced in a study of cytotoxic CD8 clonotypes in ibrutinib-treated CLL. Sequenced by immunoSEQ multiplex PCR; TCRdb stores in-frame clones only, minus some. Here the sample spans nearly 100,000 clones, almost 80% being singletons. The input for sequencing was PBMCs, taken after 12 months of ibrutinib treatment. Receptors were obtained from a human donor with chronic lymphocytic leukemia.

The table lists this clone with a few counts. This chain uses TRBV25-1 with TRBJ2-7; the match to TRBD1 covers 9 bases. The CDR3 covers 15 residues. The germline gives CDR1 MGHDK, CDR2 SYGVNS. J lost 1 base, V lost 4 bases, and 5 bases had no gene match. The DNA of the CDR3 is TGTGCCAGCAGTGCGGGGACAGGGTTTTCCTACGAGCAGTACTTC. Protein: CASSAGTGFSYEQYF.

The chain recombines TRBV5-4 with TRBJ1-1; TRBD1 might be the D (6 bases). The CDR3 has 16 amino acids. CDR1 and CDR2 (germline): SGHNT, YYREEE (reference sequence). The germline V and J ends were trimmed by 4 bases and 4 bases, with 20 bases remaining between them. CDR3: CASSRSGAQRGTEAFF. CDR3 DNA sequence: TGTGCCAGCAGCAGGTCAGGGGCACAGAGAGGCACTGAAGCTTTCTTT.

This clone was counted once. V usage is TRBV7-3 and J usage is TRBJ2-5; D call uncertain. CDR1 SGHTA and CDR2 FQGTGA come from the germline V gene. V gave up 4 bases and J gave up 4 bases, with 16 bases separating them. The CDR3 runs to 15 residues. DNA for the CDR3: TGTGCCAGCAGCTCACCTACAGCTACGGGAGAGACCCAGTACTTC. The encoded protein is CASSSPTATGETQYF.

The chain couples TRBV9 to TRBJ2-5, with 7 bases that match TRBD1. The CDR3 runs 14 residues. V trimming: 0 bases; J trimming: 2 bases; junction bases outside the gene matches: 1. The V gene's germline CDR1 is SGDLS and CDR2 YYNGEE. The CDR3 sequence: CASSVEQGQETQYF. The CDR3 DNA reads TGTGCCAGCAGCGTAGAACAGGGGCAAGAGACCCAGTACTTC. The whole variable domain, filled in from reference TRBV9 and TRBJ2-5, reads DSGVTQTPKHLITATGQRVTLRCSPRSGDLSVYWYQQSLDQGLQFLIQYYNGEERAKGNILERFSAQQFPDLHSELNLSSLELGDSALYFCASSVEQGQETQYFGPGTRLLVL.

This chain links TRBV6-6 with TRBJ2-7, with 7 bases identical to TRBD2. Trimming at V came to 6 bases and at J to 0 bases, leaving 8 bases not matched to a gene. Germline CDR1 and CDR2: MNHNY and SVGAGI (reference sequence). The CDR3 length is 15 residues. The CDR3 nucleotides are TGTGCCAGCAGCCGAAGCGGGGCGAGCTCCTACGAGCAGTACTTC. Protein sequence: CASSRSGASSYEQYF.

The CDR3 bases are TGCAGCGCCAGTGGGGGGAGCGCTGAAGCTTTCTTT. Residues: CSASGGSAEAFF. The genes are TRBV29-1 and TRBJ1-1; perhaps TRBD1 as D (5 bases). Germline V CDR1 and CDR2: SQVTM, ANQGSEA. This CDR3 has 12 residues. V gave up 7 bases and J gave up 6 bases, with 15 bases separating them.

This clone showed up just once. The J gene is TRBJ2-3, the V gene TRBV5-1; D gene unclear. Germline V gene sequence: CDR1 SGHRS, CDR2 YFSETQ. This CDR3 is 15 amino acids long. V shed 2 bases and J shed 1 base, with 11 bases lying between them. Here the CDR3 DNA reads TGCGCCAGCAGCTTCGATAGGGCCCGCACAGATACGCAGTATTTT. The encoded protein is CASSFDRARTDTQYF.

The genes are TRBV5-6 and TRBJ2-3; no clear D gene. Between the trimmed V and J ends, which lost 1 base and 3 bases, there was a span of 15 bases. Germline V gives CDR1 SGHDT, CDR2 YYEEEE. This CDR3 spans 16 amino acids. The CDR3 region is CASSLPPQSPTDTQYF. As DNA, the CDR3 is TGTGCCAGCAGCTTGCCCCCGCAGTCTCCTACAGATACGCAGTATTTT.

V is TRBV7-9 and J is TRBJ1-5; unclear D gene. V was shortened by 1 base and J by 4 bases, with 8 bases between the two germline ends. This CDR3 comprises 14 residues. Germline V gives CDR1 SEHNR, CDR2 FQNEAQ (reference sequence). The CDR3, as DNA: TGTGCCAGCAGCTTAGATCGGGGTAATCAGCCCCAGCATTTT. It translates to CASSLDRGNQPQHF.

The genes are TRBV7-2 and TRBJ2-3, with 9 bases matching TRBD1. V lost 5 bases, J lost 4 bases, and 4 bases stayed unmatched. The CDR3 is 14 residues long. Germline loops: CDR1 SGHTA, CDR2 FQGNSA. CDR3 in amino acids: CASSPDRGADTQYF. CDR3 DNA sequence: TGTGCCAGCAGCCCGGACAGGGGTGCAGATACGCAGTATTTT. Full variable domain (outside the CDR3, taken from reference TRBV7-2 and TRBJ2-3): GAGVSQSPSNKVTEKGKDVELRCDPISGHTALYWYRQSLGQGLEFLIYFQGNSAPDKSGLPSDRFSAERTGGSVSTLTIQRTQQEDSAVYLCASSPDRGADTQYFGPGTRLTVL.

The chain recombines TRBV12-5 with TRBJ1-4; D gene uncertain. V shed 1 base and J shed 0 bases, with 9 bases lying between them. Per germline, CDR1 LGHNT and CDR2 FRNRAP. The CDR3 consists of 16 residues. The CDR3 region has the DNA TGTGCTAGTGGTTTGGGACAACCAGCAACTAATGAAAAACTGTTTTTT. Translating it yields CASGLGQPATNEKLFF.

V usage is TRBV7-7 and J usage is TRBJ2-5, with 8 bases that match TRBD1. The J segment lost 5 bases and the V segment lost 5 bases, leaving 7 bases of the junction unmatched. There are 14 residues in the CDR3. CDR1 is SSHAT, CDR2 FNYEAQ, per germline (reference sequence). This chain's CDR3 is CASSPPGGGETQYF. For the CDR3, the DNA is TGTGCCAGCAGCCCTCCAGGGGGCGGCGAGACCCAGTACTTC. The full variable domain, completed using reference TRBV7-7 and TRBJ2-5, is GAGVSQSPRYKVTKRGQDVTLRCDPISSHATLYWYQQALGQGPEFLTYFNYEAQPDKSGLPSDRFSAERPEGSISTLTIQRTEQRDSAMYRCASSPPGGGETQYFGPGTRLLVL.

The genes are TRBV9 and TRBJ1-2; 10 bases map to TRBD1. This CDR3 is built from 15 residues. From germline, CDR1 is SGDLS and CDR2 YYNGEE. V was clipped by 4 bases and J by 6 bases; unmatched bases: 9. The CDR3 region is CASSRRTGGIHGYTF. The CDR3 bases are TGTGCCAGCAGCCGAAGGACAGGGGGTATTCATGGCTACACCTTC.

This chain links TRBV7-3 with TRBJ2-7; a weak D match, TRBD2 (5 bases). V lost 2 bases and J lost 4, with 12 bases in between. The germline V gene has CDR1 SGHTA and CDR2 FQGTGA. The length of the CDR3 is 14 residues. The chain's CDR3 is CASSLSAGGYEQYF. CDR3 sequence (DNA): TGTGCCAGCAGCTTATCCGCCGGAGGTTACGAGCAGTACTTC.

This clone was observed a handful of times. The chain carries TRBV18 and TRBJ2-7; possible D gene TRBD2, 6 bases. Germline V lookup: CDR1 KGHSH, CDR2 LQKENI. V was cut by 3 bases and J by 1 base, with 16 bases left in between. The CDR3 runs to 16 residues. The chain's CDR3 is CASSPPLRGPSYEQYF. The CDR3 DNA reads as TGTGCCAGCTCACCCCCTTTGCGGGGCCCGTCCTACGAGCAGTACTTC.

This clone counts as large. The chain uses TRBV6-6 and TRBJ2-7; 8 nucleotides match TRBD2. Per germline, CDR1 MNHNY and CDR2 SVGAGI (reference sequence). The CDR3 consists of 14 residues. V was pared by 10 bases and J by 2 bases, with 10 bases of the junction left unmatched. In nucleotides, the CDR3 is TGTGCCATTCGGAGCGGGGGTAAGCCCTACGAGCAGTACTTC. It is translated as CAIRSGGKPYEQYF.

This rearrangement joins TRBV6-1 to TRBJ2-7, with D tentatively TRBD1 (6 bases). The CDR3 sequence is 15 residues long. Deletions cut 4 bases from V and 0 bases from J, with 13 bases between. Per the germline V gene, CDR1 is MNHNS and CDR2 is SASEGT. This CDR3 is CASSAGTPRSYEQYF. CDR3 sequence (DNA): TGTGCCAGCAGTGCCGGGACACCTCGCTCCTACGAGCAGTACTTC.

The CDR3 DNA reads TGTGCCAGCAGCTTACAGGGGGGAGAGACCCAGTACTTC. Its translation: CASSLQGGETQYF. The gene calls are TRBV11-3 and TRBJ2-5, with a weak D call TRBD1 (7 bases). This CDR3 comprises 13 residues. V lost 2 bases and J lost 4, with 8 bases in between. From germline, CDR1 is SGHNT and CDR2 YENEEA.

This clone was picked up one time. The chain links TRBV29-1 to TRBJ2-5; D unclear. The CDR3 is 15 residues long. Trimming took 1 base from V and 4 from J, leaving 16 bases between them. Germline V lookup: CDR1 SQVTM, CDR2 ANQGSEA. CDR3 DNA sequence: TGCAGCGTTGAAGGTCTCAAGGGCTATGCAGAGACCCAGTACTTC. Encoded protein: CSVEGLKGYAETQYF. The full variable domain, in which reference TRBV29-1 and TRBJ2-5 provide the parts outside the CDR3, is SAVISQKPSRDICQRGTSLTIQCQVDSQVTMMFWYRQQPGQSLTLIATANQGSEATYESGFVIDKFPISRPNLTFSTLTVSNMSPEDSSIYLCSVEGLKGYAETQYFGPGTRLLVL.

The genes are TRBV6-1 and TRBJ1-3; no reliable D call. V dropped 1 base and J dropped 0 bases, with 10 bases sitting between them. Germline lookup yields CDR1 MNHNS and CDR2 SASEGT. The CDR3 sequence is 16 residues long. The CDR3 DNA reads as TGTGCCAGCAGTGAAGACAGCTTCACCTCTGGAAACACCATATATTTT. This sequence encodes CASSEDSFTSGNTIYF.

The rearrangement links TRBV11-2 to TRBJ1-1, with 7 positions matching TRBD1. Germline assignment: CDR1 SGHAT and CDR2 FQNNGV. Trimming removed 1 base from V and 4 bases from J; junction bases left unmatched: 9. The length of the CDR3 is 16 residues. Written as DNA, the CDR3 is TGTGCCAGCAGCTTAGGTCCGACAGGGTTCGCCACTGAAGCTTTCTTT. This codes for CASSLGPTGFATEAFF.

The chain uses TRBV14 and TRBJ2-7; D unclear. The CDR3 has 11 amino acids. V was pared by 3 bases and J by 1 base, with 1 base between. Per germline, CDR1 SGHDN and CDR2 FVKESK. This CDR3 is CASSQSYEQYF. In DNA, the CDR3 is TGTGCCAGCAGCCAGTCCTACGAGCAGTACTTC.

The CDR3 sequence: CASSESPGQGGQYF. The CDR3 DNA reads TGTGCCAGCAGTGAAAGCCCGGGACAGGGGGGGCAGTACTTC. The genes are TRBV6-1 and TRBJ2-7, with TRBD1 matching over 11 bases. Looked up from germline, CDR1 is MNHNS and CDR2 is SASEGT. This CDR3 has 14 amino acids. Trimming removed 2 bases from V and 9 bases from J; junction bases left unmatched: 6.